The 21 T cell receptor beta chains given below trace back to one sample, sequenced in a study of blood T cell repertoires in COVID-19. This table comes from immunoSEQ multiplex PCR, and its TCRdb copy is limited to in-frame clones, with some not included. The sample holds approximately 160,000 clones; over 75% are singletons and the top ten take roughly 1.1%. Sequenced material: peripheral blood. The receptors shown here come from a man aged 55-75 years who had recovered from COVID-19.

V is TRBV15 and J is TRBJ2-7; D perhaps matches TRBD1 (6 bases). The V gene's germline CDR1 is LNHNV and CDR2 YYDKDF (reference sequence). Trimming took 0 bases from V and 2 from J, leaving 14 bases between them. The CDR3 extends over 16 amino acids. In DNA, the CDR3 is TGTGCCACCAGCAGAGATTCGGGTCAGGGGACCTACGAGCAGTACTTC. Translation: CATSRDSGQGTYEQYF.

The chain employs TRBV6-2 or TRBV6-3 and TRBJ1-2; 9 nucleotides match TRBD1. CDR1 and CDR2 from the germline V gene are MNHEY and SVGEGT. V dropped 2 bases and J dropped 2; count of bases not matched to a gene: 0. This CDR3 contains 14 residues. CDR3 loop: CASSYGQGNYGYTF. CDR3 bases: TGTGCCAGCAGTTACGGACAGGGGAACTATGGCTACACCTTC.

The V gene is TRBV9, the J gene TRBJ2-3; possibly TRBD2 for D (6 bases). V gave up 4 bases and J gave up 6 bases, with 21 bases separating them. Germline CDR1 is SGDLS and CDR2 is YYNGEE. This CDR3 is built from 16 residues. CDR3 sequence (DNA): TGTGCCAGCAGCCCGGGGATGGGTGCGGGGTTGGATACGCAGTATTTT. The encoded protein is CASSPGMGAGLDTQYF.

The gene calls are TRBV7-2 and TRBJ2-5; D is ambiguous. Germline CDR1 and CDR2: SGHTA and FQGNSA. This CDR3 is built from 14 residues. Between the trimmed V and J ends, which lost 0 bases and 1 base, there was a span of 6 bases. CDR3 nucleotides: TGTGCCAGCAGCTTAGCGCGCGGCCAAGAGACCCAGTACTTC. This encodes CASSLARGQETQYF.

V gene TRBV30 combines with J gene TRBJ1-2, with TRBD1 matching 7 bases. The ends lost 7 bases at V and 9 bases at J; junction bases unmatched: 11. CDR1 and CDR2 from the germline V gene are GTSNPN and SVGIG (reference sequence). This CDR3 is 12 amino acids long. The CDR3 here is CALGTAALSYTF. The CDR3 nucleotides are TGTGCCTTGGGGACAGCCGCCCTCAGCTACACCTTC.

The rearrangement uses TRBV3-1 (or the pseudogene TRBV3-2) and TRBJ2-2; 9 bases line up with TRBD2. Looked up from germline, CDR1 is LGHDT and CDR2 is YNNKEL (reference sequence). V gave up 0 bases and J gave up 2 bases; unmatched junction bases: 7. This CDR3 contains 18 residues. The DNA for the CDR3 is TGTGCCAGCAGCCAAGATCTGGCGGGGGGGTTTAACACCGGGGAGCTGTTTTTT. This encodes CASSQDLAGGFNTGELFF.

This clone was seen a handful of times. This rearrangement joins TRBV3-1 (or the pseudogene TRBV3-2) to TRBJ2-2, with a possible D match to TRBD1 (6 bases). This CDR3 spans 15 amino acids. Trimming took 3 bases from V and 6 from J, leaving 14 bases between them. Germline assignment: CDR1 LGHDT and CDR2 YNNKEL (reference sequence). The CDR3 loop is CASSQNRVGSGELFF. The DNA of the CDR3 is TGTGCCAGCAGCCAGAACAGGGTAGGGTCCGGGGAGCTGTTTTTT.

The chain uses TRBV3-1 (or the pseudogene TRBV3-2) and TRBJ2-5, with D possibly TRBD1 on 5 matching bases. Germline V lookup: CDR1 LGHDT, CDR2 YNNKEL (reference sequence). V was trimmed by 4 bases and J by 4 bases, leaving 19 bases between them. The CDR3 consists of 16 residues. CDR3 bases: TGTGCCAGCAGCCCCCTCAGGGCGGAGAAAGGAGAGACCCAGTACTTC. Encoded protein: CASSPLRAEKGETQYF.

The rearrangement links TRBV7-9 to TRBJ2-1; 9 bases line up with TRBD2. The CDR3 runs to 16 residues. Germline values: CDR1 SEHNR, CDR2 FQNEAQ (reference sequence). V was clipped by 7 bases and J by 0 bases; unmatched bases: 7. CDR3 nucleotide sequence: TGTGCCAGCATTCCTCCGGGACTAGCCTCCTACAATGAGCAGTTCTTC. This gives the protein CASIPPGLASYNEQFF.

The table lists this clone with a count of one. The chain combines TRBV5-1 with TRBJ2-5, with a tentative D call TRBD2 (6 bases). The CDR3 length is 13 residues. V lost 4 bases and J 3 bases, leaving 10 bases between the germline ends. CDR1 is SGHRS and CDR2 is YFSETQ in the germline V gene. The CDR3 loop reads CASSIPGEETQYF. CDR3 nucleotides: TGCGCCAGCAGCATTCCGGGAGAAGAGACCCAGTACTTC.

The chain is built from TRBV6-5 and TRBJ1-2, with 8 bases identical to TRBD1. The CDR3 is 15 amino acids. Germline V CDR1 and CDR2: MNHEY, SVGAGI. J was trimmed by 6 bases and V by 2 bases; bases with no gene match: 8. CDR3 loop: CASSYPGQGLNGYTF. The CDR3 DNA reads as TGTGCCAGCAGTTACCCCGGACAGGGTTTGAATGGCTACACCTTC.

The CDR3 region has the DNA TGTGCCAGCAGCTTAGCCGGGGGAGACACCGGGGAGCTGTTTTTT. It translates to CASSLAGGDTGELFF. The rearrangement links TRBV7-2 to TRBJ2-2; D might be TRBD2 (6 bases). In germline, CDR1 is SGHTA, CDR2 FQGNSA. V was pared by 0 bases and J by 3 bases, with 8 bases between. The CDR3 contains 15 residues. Filled out from reference TRBV7-2 and TRBJ2-2, the complete variable domain reads GAGVSQSPSNKVTEKGKDVELRCDPISGHTALYWYRQSLGQGLEFLIYFQGNSAPDKSGLPSDRFSAERTGGSVSTLTIQRTQQEDSAVYLCASSLAGGDTGELFFGEGSRLTVL.

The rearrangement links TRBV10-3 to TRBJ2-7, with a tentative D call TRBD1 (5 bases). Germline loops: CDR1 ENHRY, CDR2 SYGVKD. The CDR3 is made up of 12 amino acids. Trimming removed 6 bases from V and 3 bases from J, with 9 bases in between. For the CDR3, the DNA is TGTGCCATCAGAGTTAGGGGCTACGAGCAGTACTTC. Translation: CAIRVRGYEQYF.

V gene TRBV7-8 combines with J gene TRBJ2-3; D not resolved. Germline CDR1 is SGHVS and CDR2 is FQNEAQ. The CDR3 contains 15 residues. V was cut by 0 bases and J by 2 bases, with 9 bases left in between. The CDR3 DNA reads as TGTGCCAGCAGCTTAGCCCCTTCCTACACAGATACGCAGTATTTT. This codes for CASSLAPSYTDTQYF.

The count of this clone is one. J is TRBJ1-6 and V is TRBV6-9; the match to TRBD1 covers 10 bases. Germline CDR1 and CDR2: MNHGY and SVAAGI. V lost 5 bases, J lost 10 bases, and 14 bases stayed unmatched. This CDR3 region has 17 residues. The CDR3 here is CASSPDRGPIRLSPLHF. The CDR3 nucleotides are TGTGCCAGCAGTCCCGACAGGGGGCCCATTAGGTTGTCACCCCTCCACTTT.

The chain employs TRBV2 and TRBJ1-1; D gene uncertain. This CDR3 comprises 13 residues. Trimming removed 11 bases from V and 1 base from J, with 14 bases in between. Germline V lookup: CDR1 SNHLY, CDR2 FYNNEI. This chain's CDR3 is CAGLRVGNTEAFF. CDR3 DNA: TGTGCCGGCTTGAGGGTGGGGAACACTGAAGCTTTCTTT.

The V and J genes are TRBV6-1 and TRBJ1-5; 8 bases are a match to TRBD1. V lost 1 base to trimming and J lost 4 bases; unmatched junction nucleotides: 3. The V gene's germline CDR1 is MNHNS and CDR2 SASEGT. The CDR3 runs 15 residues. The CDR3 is CASSEGRTGNQPQHF. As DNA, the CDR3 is TGTGCCAGCAGTGAAGGAAGGACAGGGAATCAGCCCCAGCATTTT.

Written as DNA, the CDR3 is TGCAGCGTTGAAGTACTAGCGGGGGCTGGGACCCAGTACTTC. Protein: CSVEVLAGAGTQYF. The chain carries TRBV29-1 and TRBJ2-5; 11 bases are a match to TRBD2. Germline CDR1 is SQVTM and CDR2 is ANQGSEA. The CDR3 is made up of 14 amino acids. V gave up 1 base and J gave up 7 bases; unmatched junction bases: 5.

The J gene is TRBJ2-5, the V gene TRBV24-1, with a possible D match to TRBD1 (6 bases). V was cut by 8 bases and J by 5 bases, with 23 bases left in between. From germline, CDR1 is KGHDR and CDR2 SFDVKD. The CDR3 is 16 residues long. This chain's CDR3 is CATTWARRGPRETQYF. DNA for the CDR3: TGTGCCACCACATGGGCACGCAGGGGCCCCCGGGAGACCCAGTACTTC.

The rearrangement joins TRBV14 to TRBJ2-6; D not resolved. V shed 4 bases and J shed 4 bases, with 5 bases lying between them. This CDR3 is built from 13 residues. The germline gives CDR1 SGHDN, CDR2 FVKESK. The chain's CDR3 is CASSPLGANVLTF. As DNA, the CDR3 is TGTGCCAGCAGCCCCCTCGGGGCCAACGTCCTGACTTTC.

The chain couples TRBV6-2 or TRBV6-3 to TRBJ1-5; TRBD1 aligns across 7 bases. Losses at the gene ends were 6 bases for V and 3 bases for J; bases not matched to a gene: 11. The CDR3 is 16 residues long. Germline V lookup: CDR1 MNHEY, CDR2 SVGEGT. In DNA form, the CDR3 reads TGTGCCAGCAGCAGCTCCCGGGGACAGTTCAATCAGCCCCAGCATTTT. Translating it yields CASSSSRGQFNQPQHF.